These 27 T cell receptor beta chains were all obtained from the same sample, sequenced in a study of spatial heterogeneity in lung cancer. Time point of the sample: blood at routine non-recurrence follow-up after resection. TCRdb ran MiXCR on the 5' RACE reads and lists one entry per CDR3 protein. The table shows about 36,000 distinct CDR3 sequences, with just over 7.5% occurring only once. Sequences were derived from PBMCs, sampled at follow-up. These receptors came from a male donor with early-stage non-small cell lung cancer.

There are many counts of this clonotype. The chain has TRBV29-1 and TRBJ2-3, with TRBD1 as a possible D gene (6 bases). Trimming removed 1 base from V and 4 bases from J, with 15 bases in between. CDR1 is SQVTM, CDR2 ANQGSEA, per germline. The CDR3 is 15 amino acids. CDR3 in DNA: TGCAGCGTTGAAGGACAGGTGGGGCACTCAGATACGCAGTATTTT. Protein product: CSVEGQVGHSDTQYF.

This clonotype was observed many times. The rearrangement joins TRBV19 to TRBJ1-4; D is unresolved. The germline CDR1 and CDR2 sequences are LNHDA and SQIVND (reference sequence). There are 15 residues in the CDR3. V lost 4 bases and J lost 1, with 10 bases in between. CDR3 sequence: CASSNRPGTNEKLFF. CDR3 nucleotide sequence: TGTGCCAGTAGTAATCGGCCGGGAACTAATGAAAAACTGTTTTTT.

As regards this clonotype: A much larger clone lies a single base off, so this may be a read error. V usage is TRBV5-1 and J usage is TRBJ2-7; no reliable D call. The CDR3 loop spans 17 amino acids. Germline CDR1 and CDR2: SGHRS and YFSETQ. The CDR3 here is CASSSPSGTPSSCEQYF. In nucleotides, the CDR3 is TGCGCCAGCAGCTCCCCCTCGGGTACACCGAGCTCCTGCGAGCAGTACTTC.

This clonotype was seen ten or more times. The gene calls are TRBV6-5 and TRBJ1-1; 9 nucleotides line up with TRBD1. The CDR3 consists of 15 residues. Germline V lookup: CDR1 MNHEY, CDR2 SVGAGI. The V segment lost 4 bases and the J segment 4 bases; nucleotides outside the gene matches: 7. The CDR3 protein is CASSLQGAVFTEAFF. CDR3 coding DNA: TGTGCCAGCAGTTTACAGGGGGCCGTTTTCACTGAAGCTTTCTTT.

The chain couples TRBV20-1 to TRBJ2-3; TRBD2 agrees at 8 bases. Germline CDR1 DFQATT, CDR2 SNEGSKA (reference sequence). The CDR3 is 15 residues long. J gave up 1 base and V 5 bases, and 8 bases lay outside the gene matches. The CDR3 sequence: CSAVGGDGGTDTQYF. The CDR3 region has the DNA TGCAGTGCTGTCGGGGGGGATGGCGGCACAGATACGCAGTATTTT.

This clonotype was seen many times. The chain has TRBV30 and TRBJ2-7; D possibly corresponds to TRBD1 (7 bases). Germline V gives CDR1 GTSNPN, CDR2 SVGIG (reference sequence). Between the trimmed V and J ends, which lost 8 bases and 1 base, there was a span of 15 bases. This CDR3 has 13 amino acids. CDR3 loop: CASDREVSYEQYF. The CDR3 DNA reads TGTGCCAGCGACAGGGAGGTATCCTACGAGCAGTACTTC.

The chain combines TRBV18 with TRBJ2-5, with TRBD2 as a possible D gene (7 bases). The CDR3 extends over 15 amino acids. V shed 6 bases and J shed 2 bases, with 16 bases lying between them. Looked up from germline, CDR1 is KGHSH and CDR2 is LQKENI. The CDR3 spells CASSPRGGTQETQYF. As DNA, the CDR3 is TGTGCCAGCTCCCCGAGGGGAGGGACACAAGAGACCCAGTACTTC.

Many counts were recorded for this clonotype. The chain uses TRBV19 and TRBJ2-1, with 14 bases that match TRBD2. This CDR3 spans 16 amino acids. The V segment lost 4 bases and the J segment 8 bases; nucleotides outside the gene matches: 7. The germline V gene encodes CDR1 LNHDA and CDR2 SQIVND (reference sequence). The CDR3 loop is CASSTRLAGGSHEQFF. The CDR3 nucleotides read TGTGCCAGTAGTACACGACTAGCGGGGGGGTCCCATGAGCAGTTCTTC.

The rearrangement links TRBV10-3 to TRBJ2-7; the match to TRBD1 covers 7 bases. CDR3 length equals 14 residues. Germline-derived CDR1 and CDR2 are ENHRY and SYGVKD. V was clipped by 6 bases and J by 3 bases; unmatched bases: 8. CDR3: CAIRGTDRSYEQYF. The CDR3 DNA reads TGTGCCATCAGAGGGACAGACCGAAGCTACGAGCAGTACTTC.

Notes on this clonotype: Given a much more abundant clone one base away, this may be a read error. The chain joins TRBV10-3 to TRBJ2-1; 11 bases are shared with TRBD2. CDR3 length equals 15 residues. Germline V gene sequence: CDR1 ENHRY, CDR2 SYGVKD. CDR3 in amino acids: CAISVETSGDNEQLF. The CDR3 DNA is TGTGCCATCAGTGTGGAGACTAGCGGGGACAATGAGCAGCTCTTC.

This clonotype was counted ten times or more. The chain combines TRBV6-5 with TRBJ1-2; 11 bases are shared with TRBD1. V was clipped by 0 bases and J by 6 bases; unmatched bases: 9. The CDR3 extends over 17 amino acids. The germline CDR1 and CDR2 sequences are MNHEY and SVGAGI. CDR3 coding DNA: TGTGCCAGCAGTTACTCGTTCCCCGGGACAGGGGGGAATGGCTACACCTTC. Translation: CASSYSFPGTGGNGYTF.

V is TRBV12-3 or TRBV12-4 and J is TRBJ2-2; D remains unclear. The CDR3 runs to 15 residues. Deletions cut 3 bases from V and 2 bases from J, with 10 bases between. CDR3 region: CASSLSAVNTGELFF. CDR3 DNA: TGTGCCAGCAGTTTGTCGGCAGTAAACACCGGGGAGCTGTTTTTT.

This clonotype was found many times. The chain uses TRBV20-1 and TRBJ1-5; 7 nucleotides align to TRBD1. The CDR3 totals 14 residues. Per germline, CDR1 DFQATT and CDR2 SNEGSKA (reference sequence). The V segment lost 1 base and the J segment 7 bases; nucleotides outside the gene matches: 7. CDR3 protein: CSARVGQGEQPQHF. Here the CDR3 DNA reads TGCAGTGCTAGAGTTGGTCAGGGGGAACAGCCCCAGCATTTT.

CDR3 protein: CASSLRLGPQETQYF. DNA for the CDR3: TGTGCCAGCAGCCTCCGACTGGGCCCCCAAGAGACCCAGTACTTC. The chain joins TRBV9 to TRBJ2-5; D is unresolved. There are 15 residues in the CDR3. Germline loops: CDR1 SGDLS, CDR2 YYNGEE. With 4 bases removed from V and 1 base from J, the gap between germline ends came to 14 bases.

In its sample, this clonotype was seen many times. This sequence joins TRBV9 and TRBJ2-2; maybe TRBD2 (6 bases). V lost 5 bases and J 2 bases, leaving 10 bases between the germline ends. The CDR3 covers 14 residues. Germline V lookup: CDR1 SGDLS, CDR2 YYNGEE. CDR3 sequence: CASSPRGNTGELFF. CDR3 sequence (DNA): TGTGCCAGCAGTCCGCGGGGAAACACCGGGGAGCTGTTTTTT.

The sample holds a few counts of this clonotype. The rearrangement uses TRBV7-9 and TRBJ2-2, with a possible D match to TRBD2 (6 bases). Germline V CDR1 and CDR2: SEHNR, FQNEAQ (reference sequence). V lost 3 bases and J 1 base, leaving 9 bases between the germline ends. The CDR3 runs 15 residues. The CDR3 loop is CASSLGLLNTGELFF. CDR3 in DNA: TGTGCCAGCAGCTTGGGACTCTTGAACACCGGGGAGCTGTTTTTT.

This clonotype has at least ten counts. The chain is built from TRBV27 and TRBJ2-1; possible D gene TRBD1, 5 bases. The CDR3 is 16 residues long. The germline CDR1 and CDR2 sequences are MNHEY and SMNVEV (reference sequence). The V and J ends lost 2 bases and 3 bases respectively, with 14 bases between them. CDR3 region: CASSLRGATLYNEQFF. DNA of the CDR3: TGTGCCAGCAGTTTACGTGGGGCGACCCTCTACAATGAGCAGTTCTTC.

This clonotype occurred many times. The V gene is TRBV6-6, the J gene TRBJ1-5; unclear D gene. Germline assignment: CDR1 MNHNY and CDR2 SVGAGI (reference sequence). V was shortened by 2 bases and J by 1 base, with 3 bases between the two germline ends. This CDR3 has 13 residues. CDR3: CASSYGSNQPQHF. The CDR3 coding sequence is TGTGCCAGCAGTTACGGGAGCAATCAGCCCCAGCATTTT.

V gene TRBV5-1 combines with J gene TRBJ2-2, with a possible D match to TRBD2 (5 bases). CDR1 and CDR2 from the germline V gene are SGHRS and YFSETQ. Trimming took off 5 bases at V and 1 base at J, with 9 bases between the two ends. The CDR3 totals 14 residues. CDR3 residues: CASSLEGNTGELFF. Written as DNA, the CDR3 is TGCGCCAGCAGTCTAGAGGGGAACACCGGGGAGCTGTTTTTT.

The rearrangement links TRBV5-6 to TRBJ2-5; 7 bases match TRBD1. The CDR3 has 14 residues. J was trimmed by 5 bases and V by 0 bases; bases with no gene match: 4. Germline-derived CDR1 and CDR2 are SGHDT and YYEEEE. The CDR3 is CASSLGQGPETQYF. The DNA of the CDR3 is TGTGCCAGCAGCTTGGGACAGGGACCCGAGACCCAGTACTTC. The whole variable domain, filled in from reference TRBV5-6 and TRBJ2-5, reads DAGVTQSPTHLIKTRGQQVTLRCSPKSGHDTVSWYQQALGQGPQFIFQYYEEEERQRGNFPDRFSGHQFPNYSSELNVNALLLGDSALYLCASSLGQGPETQYFGPGTRLLVL.

The sample holds many counts of this clonotype. The chain employs TRBV6-5 and TRBJ1-3; D is uncertain. The germline V and J ends were trimmed by 5 bases and 4 bases, with 9 bases remaining between them. Germline CDR1 reads MNHEY; CDR2 reads SVGAGI. The CDR3 length is 13 residues. The CDR3 DNA follows: TGTGCCAGCAGTACAGCAACGGGAAACACCATATATTTT. Its protein is CASSTATGNTIYF.

This clonotype was picked up many times. V usage is TRBV28 and J usage is TRBJ2-2, with 8 bases identical to TRBD1. Germline lookup yields CDR1 MDHEN and CDR2 SYDVKM. V lost 3 bases, J lost 5 bases, and 5 bases stayed unmatched. CDR3 length equals 15 residues. CDR3 loop: CASSLGQGATGELFF. The CDR3 DNA is TGTGCCAGCAGTTTGGGGCAGGGGGCGACCGGGGAGCTGTTTTTT. Based on the CDR3 plus reference TRBV28 and TRBJ2-2, the full variable domain is DVKVTQSSRYLVKRTGEKVFLECVQDMDHENMFWYRQDPGLGLRLIYFSYDVKMKEKGDIPEGYSVSREKKERFSLILESASTNQTSMYLCASSLGQGATGELFFGEGSRLTVL.

This clonotype was recorded many times. The chain uses TRBV7-6 and TRBJ1-2, with D possibly matching TRBD1 (5 bases). In germline, CDR1 is SGHVS, CDR2 FNYEAQ. V was trimmed by 1 base and J by 4 bases, leaving 10 bases between them. The CDR3 has 14 amino acids. Here the CDR3 DNA reads TGTGCCAGCAGCTTAGGGGACGGAACCTATGGCTACACCTTC. Translating it yields CASSLGDGTYGYTF.

This clonotype appeared many times. The gene calls are TRBV20-1 and TRBJ1-2; 8 bases align to TRBD1. The germline CDR1 and CDR2 sequences are DFQATT and SNEGSKA (reference sequence). V trimming: 6 bases; J trimming: 4 bases; junction bases outside the gene matches: 10. The CDR3 loop spans 14 amino acids. This CDR3 is CSADRTGLGYGYTF. The CDR3 DNA reads TGCAGTGCCGATAGGACAGGGTTGGGCTATGGCTACACCTTC.

The V call is TRBV21-1, the J call TRBJ1-1. TRBV21-1 constitutes a pseudogene. This CDR3 has 9 residues. CDR3: CASNRKAFF. The CDR3 nucleotides read TGTGCCAGCAACCGGAAAGCTTTCTTT.

This clonotype was counted many times. The chain links TRBV7-8 to TRBJ1-1; no clear D gene. Germline V gene sequence: CDR1 SGHVS, CDR2 FQNEAQ. The CDR3 has 19 residues. Trimming stripped 5 bases from V and 1 base from J, with 26 bases between. The CDR3 here is CASSLWMRDLWTSNTEAFF. CDR3 nucleotides: TGTGCCAGCAGCCTATGGATGAGGGATCTCTGGACTTCGAACACTGAAGCTTTCTTT.

This clonotype was seen ten or more times. V and J are TRBV3-1 and TRBJ2-1, with a possible D match to TRBD2 (6 bases). The germline CDR1 and CDR2 sequences are LGHDT and YNNKEL (reference sequence). CDR3 length: 16 amino acids. Trimming shortened V by 2 bases and J by 6 bases, and 17 bases separated the two germline ends. The CDR3 region has the DNA TGTGCCAGCAGCCAATTCGACGGGCTTAGCGGCAATGAGCAGTTCTTC. This gives the protein CASSQFDGLSGNEQFF.